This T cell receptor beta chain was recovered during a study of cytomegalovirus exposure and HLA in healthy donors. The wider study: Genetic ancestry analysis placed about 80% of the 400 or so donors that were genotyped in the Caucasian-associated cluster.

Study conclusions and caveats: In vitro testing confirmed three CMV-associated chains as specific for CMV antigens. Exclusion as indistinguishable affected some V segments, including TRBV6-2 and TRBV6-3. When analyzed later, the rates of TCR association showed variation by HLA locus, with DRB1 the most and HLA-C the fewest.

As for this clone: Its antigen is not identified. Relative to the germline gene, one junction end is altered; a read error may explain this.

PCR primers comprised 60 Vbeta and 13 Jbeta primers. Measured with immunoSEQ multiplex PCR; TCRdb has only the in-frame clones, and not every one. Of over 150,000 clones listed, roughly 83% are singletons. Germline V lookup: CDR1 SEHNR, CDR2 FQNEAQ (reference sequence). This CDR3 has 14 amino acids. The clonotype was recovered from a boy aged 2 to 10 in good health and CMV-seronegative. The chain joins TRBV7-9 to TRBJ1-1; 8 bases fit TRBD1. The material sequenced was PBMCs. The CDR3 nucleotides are TGTTCCAGCAGCTTAGACGGACAGGGCCTTGAAGCTTTCTTT. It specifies CSSSLDGQGLEAFF.